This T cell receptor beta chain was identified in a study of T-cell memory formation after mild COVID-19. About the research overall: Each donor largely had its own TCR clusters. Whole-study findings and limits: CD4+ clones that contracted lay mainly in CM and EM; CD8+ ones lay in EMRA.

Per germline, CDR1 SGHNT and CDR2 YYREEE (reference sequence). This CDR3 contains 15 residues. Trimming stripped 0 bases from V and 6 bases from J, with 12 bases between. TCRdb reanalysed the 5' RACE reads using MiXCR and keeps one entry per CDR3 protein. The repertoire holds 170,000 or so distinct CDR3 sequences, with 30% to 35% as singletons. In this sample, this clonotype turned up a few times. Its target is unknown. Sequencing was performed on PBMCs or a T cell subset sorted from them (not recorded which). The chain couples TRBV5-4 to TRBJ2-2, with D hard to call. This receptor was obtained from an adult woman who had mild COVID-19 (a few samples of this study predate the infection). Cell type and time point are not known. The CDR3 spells CASSLGYLGPGELFF. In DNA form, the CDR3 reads TGTGCCAGCAGCTTGGGGTACCTAGGCCCCGGGGAGCTGTTTTTT.